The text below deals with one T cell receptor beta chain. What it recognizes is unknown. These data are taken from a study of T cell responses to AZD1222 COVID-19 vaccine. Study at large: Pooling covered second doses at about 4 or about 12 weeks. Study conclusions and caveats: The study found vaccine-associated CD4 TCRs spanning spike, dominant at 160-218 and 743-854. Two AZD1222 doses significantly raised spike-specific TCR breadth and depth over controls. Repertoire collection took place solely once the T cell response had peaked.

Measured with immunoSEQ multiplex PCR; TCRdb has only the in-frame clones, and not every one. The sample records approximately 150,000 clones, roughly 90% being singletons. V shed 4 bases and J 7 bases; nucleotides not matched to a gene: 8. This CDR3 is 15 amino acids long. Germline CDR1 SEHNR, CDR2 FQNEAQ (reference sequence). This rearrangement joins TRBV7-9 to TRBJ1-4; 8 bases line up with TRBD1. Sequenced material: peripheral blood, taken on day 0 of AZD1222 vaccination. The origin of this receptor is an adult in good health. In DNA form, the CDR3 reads TGTGCCAGCAGCTCCCGGACAGGGTTTGCTGAAAAACTGTTTTTT. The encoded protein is CASSSRTGFAEKLFF.